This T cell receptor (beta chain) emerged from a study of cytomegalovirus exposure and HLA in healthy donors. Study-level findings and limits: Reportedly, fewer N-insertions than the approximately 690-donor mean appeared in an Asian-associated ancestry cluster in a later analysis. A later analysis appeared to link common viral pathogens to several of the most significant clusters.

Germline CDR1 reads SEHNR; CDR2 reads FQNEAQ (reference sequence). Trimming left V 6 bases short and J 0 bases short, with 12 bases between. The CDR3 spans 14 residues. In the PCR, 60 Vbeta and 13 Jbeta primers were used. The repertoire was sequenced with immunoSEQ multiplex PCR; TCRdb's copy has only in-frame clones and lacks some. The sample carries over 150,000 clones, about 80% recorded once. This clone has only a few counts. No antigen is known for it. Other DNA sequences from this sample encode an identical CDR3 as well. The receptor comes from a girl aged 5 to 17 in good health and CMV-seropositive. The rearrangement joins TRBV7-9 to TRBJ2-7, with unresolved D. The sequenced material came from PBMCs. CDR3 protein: CASSLLAGSYEQYF. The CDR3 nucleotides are TGTGCCAGCAGTCTCCTCGCAGGCTCCTACGAGCAGTACTTC.